The TCR beta chain described here comes from a study of blood T cell repertoires in COVID-19. Turning to the study itself: Collection of acute and convalescent COVID-19 samples took place in the United States, Italy and Spain. PBMCs, B-cell-depleted T cells, or T cells were the source of the cDNA or gDNA that made up the material.

After removal of 5 bases from V and 0 bases from J, the junction contained 5 bases not matched to a gene. CDR1 is KGHDR, CDR2 SFDVKD, per germline. The CDR3 extends over 16 amino acids. Study processing details: The authors estimated nucleated cell counts from reference gene primer amplification. Libraries were prepared by immunoSEQ multiplex PCR; TCRdb keeps only in-frame clonotypes and omits some of them. That table supplies the V and J calls and clone size; D and trimming were determined from the DNA. The sample has some 210,000 clones, roughly four fifths seen once. The TCR was taken from a woman aged 70-85 years with active or convalescent COVID-19. The chain joins TRBV24-1 to TRBJ2-1; 8 nucleotides line up with TRBD1. Specimen: peripheral blood. The CDR3 spells CATSVGQAFSYNEQFF. CDR3 bases: TGTGCCACCAGTGTGGGACAGGCCTTCTCCTACAATGAGCAGTTCTTC.